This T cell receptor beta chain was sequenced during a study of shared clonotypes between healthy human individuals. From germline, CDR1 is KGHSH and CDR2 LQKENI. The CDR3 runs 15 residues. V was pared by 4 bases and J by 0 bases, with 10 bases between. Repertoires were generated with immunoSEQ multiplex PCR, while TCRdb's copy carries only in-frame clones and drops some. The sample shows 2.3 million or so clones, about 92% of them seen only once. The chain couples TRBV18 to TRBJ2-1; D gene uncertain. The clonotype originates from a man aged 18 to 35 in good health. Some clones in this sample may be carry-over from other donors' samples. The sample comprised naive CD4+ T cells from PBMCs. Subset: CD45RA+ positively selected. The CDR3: CASSQDLSSYNEQFF. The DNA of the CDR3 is TGTGCCAGCTCACAAGACTTAAGCTCCTACAATGAGCAGTTCTTC.